The clone carrying this T cell receptor beta chain was seen a few times. Its antigen is still unknown. This sample was taken from a study of cytomegalovirus exposure and HLA in healthy donors. The CDR3 extends over 16 amino acids. Germline lookup yields CDR1 KGHSH and CDR2 LQKENI. The V and J ends lost 0 bases and 5 bases, in that order; junction bases with no gene match: 8. PCR employed 60 Vbeta and 13 Jbeta primers. Sequencing was performed with immunoSEQ multiplex PCR; in TCRdb, only in-frame clones are kept and a portion is missing. Of 50,000 to 60,000 clones detected, around 78% appear once; the ten largest clones hold about 1.5%. Study outcomes and limitations: In a later analysis, most CMV-associated TCR beta chains appeared HLA-restricted.

The V gene is TRBV18, the J gene TRBJ1-1; TRBD1 matches 8 bases. The sequence was obtained from a female donor in good health and CMV-seronegative. The sequencing sample was made of PBMCs. This chain's CDR3 is CASSPPLDRGGTEAFF. CDR3 coding DNA: TGTGCCAGCTCACCACCTCTCGACAGGGGAGGAACTGAAGCTTTCTTT.